This record looks at one TCR beta chain sequence and its context. This clonotype was detected ten times or more. Its cognate antigen has yet to be identified. No much larger clone exists at a distance of one base, and base qualities are not known. The sample is drawn from a study of Graves' ophthalmopathy and Graves' hyperthyroidism (dated by TCRdb to the late 2010s). Regarding the complete study: Peripheral blood was collected at initial diagnosis, prior to any treatment. The study used TCR beta repertoire signatures to distinguish Graves' ophthalmopathy from Graves' hyperthyroidism and to predict progression to ophthalmopathy. In total, approximately 140 blood samples were TCR-sequenced: some 40 ophthalmopathy, 75 hyperthyroidism and some 17 hyperthyroidism-to-ophthalmopathy patients. To explore V-J signatures that distinguish ophthalmopathy from hyperthyroidism, a discovery set of under 110 patients was enrolled, made up of some 41 with ophthalmopathy and around 60 with stable hyperthyroidism. An independent validation cohort comprised about 20 hyperthyroidism patients and about 16 patients who later progressed from hyperthyroidism to ophthalmopathy. In over 5 hyperthyroidism patients, the T-cell repertoire of thyroid tissue was compared with the T-cell repertoire of blood. Following sampling, methimazole starting at 30 mg daily was administered to hyperthyroidism patients, and high-dose intravenous methylprednisolone was administered to ophthalmopathy patients. The 75 to 100 discovery patients were randomly split 7:3 into training and test sets. Paper-wide results and their limitations: Most of the expanded thyroid clonotypes with a frequency above 0.001 were also detected in blood, and it was suggested that the thyroid immune response may be reflected by blood repertoires. The 13-signature model separated ophthalmopathy from stable hyperthyroidism with around 90% sensitivity and about 84% specificity in cross-validation, and 80%/75% in the test set. In validation, the model predicted ophthalmopathy progression with more than 55% sensitivity and roughly 72% specificity; roughly eleven predicted patients were CT-confirmed with GO in a median of around 6 months. Sample size was not predetermined statistically, and investigators were not blinded to group allocation.

For repertoire sequencing, TCR beta CDR3 regions were amplified from RNA transcripts. HTBI primers and the Qiagen OneStep RT-PCR kit were used in a first-round RT-PCR, which was followed by a second-round multiplex PCR, size selection and purification. Sequencing of the libraries was carried out on an Illumina HiSeq2000 in paired-end mode with 100 bp reads. From the authors' description of their analysis: SOAPnuke was used to process the reads, removing any read that contained adapters or uncalled bases, had a mean Phred below 15, or lacked an exact match to the constant primer or identifier. COPE v1.2.5 was used to merge the high-quality paired reads. Each unique nucleotide sequence was treated as a clonotype, and MiTCR v1.1 was used to align the clonotypes to the IMGT TRB V, D and J references. Analysis was restricted to V-J combinations with a frequency above 0.0001, which covered 99.2% of repertoires. A TCR clonal expansion and chaos score per V-J combination was defined as the ratio of F50 clonal expansion to chaos observed in the TCRdist matrix. Features were reduced by Welch's t-statistics and random forest to over 10 V-J combinations, which fed a naive Bayes classifier. The similarity between thyroid and blood repertoires was quantified using the Morisita-Horn index. The public reads were reanalyzed by TCRdb: fastp trimming at Q25, MiXCR alignment, in-frame beta chains only. Identical CDR3 protein sequences are pooled into one entry, listed with their most common genes and DNA. It is TCRdb's table, rather than the study itself, that gives the V and J calls and clone size. The sample has about 370,000 distinct CDR3 sequences on record, around 20% of them singletons. 1.5% to 2% of the sample is taken by the ten largest.

The ophthalmopathy patients had moderately to severely active disease, with a Clinical Activity Score of 3 or higher, a NOSPECS grade of 4 or higher, and a disease duration of less than 3 months. Patients with other autoimmune diseases, uncontrolled infections, pregnancy or lactation were excluded. Diagnosis relied on clinical symptoms, serum thyroxine, TRAb, thyroid ultrasound and orbital computed tomography. Using Ficoll-Paque density gradient centrifugation, PBMCs were isolated from 9.5 to 10 ml of fresh peripheral blood. Total RNA was extracted with Trizol reagent and quality-checked on an Agilent 2100 Bioanalyzer. The CDR3 spans 15 residues, from the cysteine through the phenylalanine. Of the read, only the CDR3 DNA is kept; its 45 bases are in frame from base 1. Deletion took 0 bases off V and 0 bases off J, with a span of 9 bases between the germline ends. According to the germline V gene (reference sequence), CDR1 reads LGHDT and CDR2 reads YNNKEL.

Here the chain combines TRBV3-1 and TRBJ2-7; no D gene call is confident. The specimen was peripheral blood. The sequence derives from a woman aged 18-29 years with Graves' ophthalmopathy. Donor details come from another sample of the same person, matched by shared clones. The CDR3 reads CASSQDSSPSYEQYF. The DNA sequence is given as TGTGCCAGCAGCCAAGACAGTTCTCCCTCCTACGAGCAGTACTTC.